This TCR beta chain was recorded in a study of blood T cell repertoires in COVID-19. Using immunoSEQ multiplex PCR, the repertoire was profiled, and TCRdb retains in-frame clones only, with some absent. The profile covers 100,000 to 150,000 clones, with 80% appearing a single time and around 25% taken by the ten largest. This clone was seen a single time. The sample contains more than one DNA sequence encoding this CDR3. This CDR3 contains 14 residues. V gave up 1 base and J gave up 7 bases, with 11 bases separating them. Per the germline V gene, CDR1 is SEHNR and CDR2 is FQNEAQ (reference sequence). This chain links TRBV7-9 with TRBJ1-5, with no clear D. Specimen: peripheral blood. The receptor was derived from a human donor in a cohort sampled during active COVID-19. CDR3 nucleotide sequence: TGTGCCAGCAGCTTAGGGGGAGGGTACCAGCCCCAGCATTTT. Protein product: CASSLGGGYQPQHF.